This note documents a single T cell receptor (beta chain) sequence. This clonotype has more than one count but fewer than ten. This clone's antigen is unknown. The junction shows a germline mismatch at one end, possibly a read error. The sample is drawn from a study of response to subunit inactivated influenza vaccine (dated by TCRdb to the late 2010s). In terms of the full investigation: Deep quantitative T cell receptor repertoire profiling was used in the study to track responses to a trivalent subunit inactivated influenza vaccine. Findings and caveats that apply to the study as a whole: It was suggested by the authors that each seasonal influenza vaccination may recruit only a limited number of new T cells.

The CDR3 runs 16 amino acids, cysteine and phenylalanine included. The read is trimmed to its CDR3 DNA, 48 bases read in frame from base 1. Based on the germline V gene (reference sequence), the CDR1 and CDR2 sequences are MNHEY and SMNVEV. The receptor library was made with RT-PCR. Sequencing used an Illumina HiSeq 2500. The raw public data were reprocessed by TCRdb itself: fastp quality trimming at Q25, MiXCR clonotype calling, in-frame beta chains only. When rows share a CDR3 protein, they turn into one entry using the most common DNA and genes. Across this sample there are some 640,000 distinct CDR3 sequences, with more than 11% seen only once. The ten biggest clones cover less than 7% of the sample.

The chain links TRBV27 with TRBJ2-4; the D gene is perhaps TRBD2, on 6 matching bases. The sample consisted of PBMCs from blood, taken around 14 days before vaccination. This sequence was found in a man aged 45-65 years who received an inactivated influenza vaccine. Donor details come from another sample of the same person, matched by shared clones. The CDR3: CANSLTLGLAKNIQYF. The nucleotide sequence reads TGTGCCAACAGTTTAACATTGGGACTAGCCAAAAACATTCAGTACTTC.